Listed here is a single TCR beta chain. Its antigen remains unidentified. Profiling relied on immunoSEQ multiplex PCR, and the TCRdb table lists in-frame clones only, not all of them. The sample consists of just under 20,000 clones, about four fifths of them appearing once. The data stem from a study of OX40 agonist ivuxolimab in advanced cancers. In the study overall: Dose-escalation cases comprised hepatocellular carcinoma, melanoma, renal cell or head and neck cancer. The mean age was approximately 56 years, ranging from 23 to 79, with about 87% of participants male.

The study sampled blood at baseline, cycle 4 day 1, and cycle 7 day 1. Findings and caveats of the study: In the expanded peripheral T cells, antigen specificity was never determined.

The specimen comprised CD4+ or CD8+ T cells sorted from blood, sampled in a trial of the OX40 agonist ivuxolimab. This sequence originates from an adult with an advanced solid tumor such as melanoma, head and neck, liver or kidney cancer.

This CDR3 reads CASSPQGDQPQHF. The CDR3 bases are TGTGCCAGCTCACCACAGGGTGATCAGCCCCAGCATTTT. The chain links TRBV18 to TRBJ1-5, with D hard to call. In germline, CDR1 is KGHSH, CDR2 LQKENI. The V gene lost 1 base and the J gene lost 5 bases, with 6 bases spanning the gap. This CDR3 is 13 amino acids long.